The 27 T cell receptor beta chains reported below all come from one sample, sequenced in a study of blood T cell repertoires in COVID-19. Assay used: immunoSEQ multiplex PCR; TCRdb lists only in-frame clones, some missing. In the table there are more than 90,000 clones, 70% to 80% of which are singletons. Sequenced sample: peripheral blood. All receptors come from a man in his forties or fifties with acute or convalescent COVID-19.

The V gene is TRBV16, the J gene TRBJ1-1; 7 bases match TRBD1. The V gene's germline CDR1 is KGHSY and CDR2 FQNENV. The CDR3 is 15 residues long. The trim removed 0 bases at V and 2 bases at J, leaving 3 bases unmatched. The CDR3 DNA sequence: TGTGCCAGCAGCCAATCGGGGACAGTTAACACTGAAGCTTTCTTT. It codes for CASSQSGTVNTEAFF.

The genes are TRBV4-2 and TRBJ2-1, with 11 bases that match TRBD2. The CDR3 contains 16 residues. Per the germline V gene, CDR1 is LGHNA and CDR2 is YNFKEQ. V shed 3 bases, J shed 3 bases, and the junction held 4 bases outside the gene matches. This CDR3 is CASSQTGLADYNEQFF. The CDR3 DNA sequence: TGTGCCAGCAGCCAGACGGGACTAGCGGACTACAATGAGCAGTTCTTC.

The table lists this clone with a count of one. The chain has TRBV7-3 and TRBJ1-1; 7 bases line up with TRBD1. CDR3 size: 13 residues. CDR1 is SGHTA, CDR2 FQGTGA, per germline. V lost 0 bases, J lost 8 bases, and 3 bases stayed unmatched. The CDR3 here is CASSLTGQEEAFF. DNA for the CDR3: TGTGCCAGCAGCTTAACTGGACAGGAGGAAGCTTTCTTT.

The chain employs TRBV6-6 and TRBJ2-1, with TRBD2 matching 7 bases. The germline CDR1 and CDR2 sequences are MNHNY and SVGAGI (reference sequence). V lost 8 bases to trimming and J lost 8 bases; unmatched junction nucleotides: 6. This CDR3 has 12 amino acids. CDR3 DNA: TGTGCCAGCCGGGGGAGGGGTCATGAGCAGTTCTTC. Its translation is CASRGRGHEQFF.

This clone showed up just a few times. V is TRBV27 and J is TRBJ1-5, with D maybe TRBD1 (6 bases). This CDR3 has 17 residues. Germline CDR1 is MNHEY and CDR2 is SMNVEV (reference sequence). Trimming left V 2 bases short and J 2 bases short, with 16 bases between. The CDR3: CASSLPQGEEGNQPQHF. In DNA form, the CDR3 reads TGTGCCAGCAGTTTACCACAGGGAGAAGAGGGCAATCAGCCCCAGCATTTT.

The genes are TRBV28 and TRBJ2-1; 7 nucleotides line up with TRBD2. After removal of 3 bases from V and 9 bases from J, the junction contained 14 bases not matched to a gene. Per germline, CDR1 MDHEN and CDR2 SYDVKM. The CDR3 loop spans 16 amino acids. The CDR3 reads CASSLIRDYAGTEQFF. The CDR3 DNA is TGTGCCAGCAGTTTGATCCGGGACTATGCTGGTACTGAGCAGTTCTTC.

The chain couples TRBV6-4 to TRBJ2-7; 9 positions agree with TRBD1. The CDR3 loop spans 15 amino acids. Trimming at V came to 3 bases and at J to 4 bases, leaving 7 bases not matched to a gene. Germline values: CDR1 MRHNA, CDR2 SNTAGT. CDR3 DNA sequence: TGTGCCAGCAGTGAAGGGACAGGGTCCTCTTACGAGCAGTACTTC. Its protein product is CASSEGTGSSYEQYF.

The chain has TRBV11-3 and TRBJ2-2; 11 nucleotides match TRBD2. This CDR3 comprises 18 residues. Trimming took 1 base from V and 4 from J; bases not matched to a gene: 8. CDR1 is SGHNT, CDR2 YENEEA, per germline. Written as DNA, the CDR3 is TGTGCCAGCAGCTTAGGGGAACTAGCGGGGGTTTCCACCGGGGAGCTGTTTTTT. Its translation is CASSLGELAGVSTGELFF.

This CDR3 is CASSLGGSGNTIYF. The CDR3 bases are TGTGCCAGCAGCCTCGGGGGTTCTGGAAACACCATATATTTT. The chain links TRBV27 to TRBJ1-3; weak D call: TRBD1 (5 bases). The germline V gene encodes CDR1 MNHEY and CDR2 SMNVEV (reference sequence). The ends were cut back, 6 bases at V and 1 base at J, with 10 bases in the middle. The CDR3 has 14 residues.

CDR3 amino acids: CASSLGQGFKPEAFF. In DNA, the CDR3 is TGTGCCAGCAGCTTAGGGCAGGGGTTTAAACCTGAAGCTTTCTTT. The chain recombines TRBV7-6 with TRBJ1-1; a weak D match, TRBD1 (6 bases). The germline CDR1 and CDR2 sequences are SGHVS and FNYEAQ. The CDR3 spans 15 residues. V lost 1 base and J lost 6, with 15 bases in between.

There are a few counts of this clone. CDR3 sequence: CASTLDSGNTIYF. The CDR3 DNA reads as TGTGCCAGCACCCTAGACTCTGGAAACACCATATATTTT. The chain links TRBV2 to TRBJ1-3; D ambiguous. Germline V lookup: CDR1 SNHLY, CDR2 FYNNEI. The V end lost 7 bases, the J end lost 0 bases, and 7 bases lay between the germline ends. CDR3 length equals 13 residues.

J is TRBJ1-1 and V is TRBV21-1; the table gives TRBD1 as D, unverified against the DNA. TRBV21-1 is a documented pseudogene. The CDR3 has 16 residues. CDR3 in amino acids: CASSKQGAKGNTEAFF. CDR3 sequence (DNA): TGTGCCAGCAGCAAGCAGGGGGCGAAGGGGAACACTGAAGCTTTCTTT.

In its sample, this clone was seen a few times. CDR3 region: CASPRGEQYF. DNA of the CDR3: TGTGCCAGCCCCCGGGGCGAGCAGTACTTC. The rearrangement joins TRBV11-2 to TRBJ2-7; weak D call: TRBD2 (5 bases). Trimming removed 8 bases from V and 6 bases from J, with 8 bases in between. Germline V gene sequence: CDR1 SGHAT, CDR2 FQNNGV. The CDR3 has 10 amino acids.

V and J are TRBV3-1 (or the pseudogene TRBV3-2) and TRBJ2-4, with 8 nucleotides matching TRBD2. The CDR3 has 12 residues. CDR1 is LGHDT, CDR2 YNNKEL, per germline (reference sequence). V gave up 7 bases and J gave up 9 bases; unmatched junction bases: 5. Here the CDR3 reads CASTGLAGIQYF. CDR3 nucleotides: TGTGCCAGCACCGGACTAGCCGGCATTCAGTACTTC.

The chain links TRBV4-2 to TRBJ1-6; possible D gene TRBD1, 5 bases. The CDR3 is 16 amino acids. V gave up 0 bases and J gave up 5 bases, with 11 bases separating them. Per germline, CDR1 LGHNA and CDR2 YNFKEQ. The CDR3 is CASSQEYRKHNSPLHF. The CDR3 coding sequence is TGTGCCAGCAGCCAAGAGTACAGGAAACATAATTCACCCCTCCACTTT.

The rearrangement uses TRBV24-1 and TRBJ1-4; D gene uncertain. Germline CDR1 and CDR2: KGHDR and SFDVKD. CDR3 length: 14 amino acids. Trimming stripped 5 bases from V and 3 bases from J, with 9 bases between. In DNA form, the CDR3 reads TGTGCCACCAGTGCCGGGGTACCTAATGAAAAACTGTTTTTT. It encodes CATSAGVPNEKLFF.

The V and J genes are TRBV3-1 (or the pseudogene TRBV3-2) and TRBJ2-5; 8 nucleotides match TRBD2. CDR3 length: 16 amino acids. Looked up from germline, CDR1 is LGHDT and CDR2 is YNNKEL (reference sequence). Unmatched junction bases numbered 8, after V lost 0 bases and J lost 5 bases. CDR3 sequence (DNA): TGTGCCAGCAGCCAAGAGGGTACCGGGAGGGGGGAGACCCAGTACTTC. It yields the protein CASSQEGTGRGETQYF.

The V and J genes are TRBV19 and TRBJ2-1, with D maybe TRBD2 (7 bases). Trimming pared 10 bases from V and 8 bases from J, leaving 24 bases between. CDR3 length: 15 amino acids. CDR1 LNHDA and CDR2 SQIVND come from the germline V gene (reference sequence). This chain's CDR3 is CATATGGGYFDEQFF. The CDR3 nucleotides are TGTGCCACTGCAACGGGCGGGGGCTACTTTGATGAGCAGTTCTTC.

V gene TRBV20-1 combines with J gene TRBJ2-5; 9 bases match TRBD2. The CDR3 runs to 15 residues. Germline lookup yields CDR1 DFQATT and CDR2 SNEGSKA (reference sequence). V lost 3 bases to trimming and J lost 3 bases; unmatched junction nucleotides: 8. DNA of the CDR3: TGCAGTGCTAGTCTAGCGGGATCCTATAAAGAGACCCAGTACTTC. Its protein is CSASLAGSYKETQYF.

The chain has TRBV19 and TRBJ2-5; no firm D call. The V end was cut by 3 bases, the J end by 5 bases, with 10 bases between. CDR3 length equals 13 residues. The germline gives CDR1 LNHDA, CDR2 SQIVND (reference sequence). CDR3 in amino acids: CASSIELLETQYF. CDR3 coding DNA: TGTGCCAGTAGTATCGAACTATTGGAGACCCAGTACTTC.

V is TRBV14 and J is TRBJ1-2; 10 positions agree with TRBD1. The V gene end was trimmed by 2 bases and the J gene end by 8 bases; junction bases not matched to a gene: 14. Per germline, CDR1 SGHDN and CDR2 FVKESK. The length of the CDR3 is 17 residues. The CDR3 DNA sequence: TGTGCCAGCAGCCAACTCCGGGACAGGGGTTCTTTTAGGGGCTACACCTTC. This codes for CASSQLRDRGSFRGYTF.

The V call is TRBV7-9, the J call TRBJ2-2, with TRBD1 identical over 7 bases. J lost 2 bases, V lost 2 bases, and 2 bases had no gene match. Per the germline V gene, CDR1 is SEHNR and CDR2 is FQNEAQ (reference sequence). This CDR3 is 15 amino acids long. The CDR3: CASSLRQGNTGELFF. The CDR3 DNA reads TGTGCCAGCAGCTTAAGACAGGGCAACACCGGGGAGCTGTTTTTT. The full variable domain, rest sourced from reference TRBV7-9 and TRBJ2-2, is DTGVSQNPRHKITKRGQNVTFRCDPISEHNRLYWYRQTLGQGPEFLTYFQNEAQLEKSRLLSDRFSAERPKGSFSTLEIQRTEQGDSAMYLCASSLRQGNTGELFFGEGSRLTVL.

The chain links TRBV6-1 to TRBJ2-3; the D gene is possibly TRBD2 (6 bases). The CDR3 totals 15 residues. Germline V gene lookup returns CDR1 MNHNS and CDR2 SASEGT. V gave up 1 base and J gave up 2 bases, with 10 bases separating them. This CDR3 reads CASSEVGGATDTQYF. The CDR3 DNA reads TGTGCCAGCAGTGAAGTGGGGGGTGCCACAGATACGCAGTATTTT.

DNA of the CDR3: TGTGCCAGCAGCTCGGGGACAGGACTGACTAGCGGAACAGATACGCAGTATTTT. Amino acids: CASSSGTGLTSGTDTQYF. The V call is TRBV13, the J call TRBJ2-3; D is possibly TRBD2 (9 bases). The CDR3 has 18 residues. Germline assignment: CDR1 PRHDT and CDR2 FYEKMQ (reference sequence). Trimming removed 4 bases from V and 3 bases from J, with 23 bases in between.

This clone was detected once. J is TRBJ2-1 and V is TRBV20-1, with 12 nucleotides matching TRBD2. This CDR3 has 15 amino acids. J gave up 10 bases and V 3 bases, and 10 bases lay outside the gene matches. The germline V gene encodes CDR1 DFQATT and CDR2 SNEGSKA (reference sequence). In DNA, the CDR3 is TGCAGTGCTAGTAAACTAGCGGGAGGCTCTGCGGAGCAGTTCTTC. Translation: CSASKLAGGSAEQFF.

This clone was detected a few times. V and J are TRBV24-1 and TRBJ2-7; 11 positions agree with TRBD2. Germline CDR1 is KGHDR and CDR2 is SFDVKD. Trimming removed 12 bases from V and 5 bases from J; junction bases left unmatched: 14. The CDR3 is 15 residues long. The CDR3 sequence is CASSPSGRRYHEQYF. In nucleotides, the CDR3 is TGTGCCTCCTCCCCTAGCGGGAGGAGATACCACGAGCAGTACTTC.

The chain uses TRBV5-1 and TRBJ2-7, with 9 positions matching TRBD2. There are 13 residues in the CDR3. The germline gives CDR1 SGHRS, CDR2 YFSETQ. The trim removed 4 bases at V and 5 bases at J, leaving 4 bases unmatched. The CDR3 reads CASSVTSGNEQYF. In DNA, the CDR3 is TGCGCCAGCAGCGTGACTAGCGGTAACGAGCAGTACTTC.